The 21 T cell receptor beta chains in this list originate from one sample, sequenced in a study of T cell responses to AZD1222 COVID-19 vaccine. Here immunoSEQ multiplex PCR was the method, and the copy in TCRdb shows in-frame clones only, minus some. The sample has under 200,000 clones; 91% are singletons. Source: peripheral blood, taken on day 0 of AZD1222 vaccination. The receptor source for this set is an adult in good health.

The chain joins TRBV9 to TRBJ2-1; D uncertain. V was cut by 3 bases and J by 0 bases, with 19 bases left in between. The germline CDR1 and CDR2 sequences are SGDLS and YYNGEE. The CDR3 is made up of 18 amino acids. The CDR3 nucleotides read TGTGCCAGCAGCGGGAGTAGTGAAGCTGCTGGCTCCTACAATGAGCAGTTCTTC. This codes for CASSGSSEAAGSYNEQFF.

The CDR3 DNA follows: TGCAGTCCGAGACAGGGACCCACCGGGGAGCTGTTTTTT. Translation gives CSPRQGPTGELFF. The chain combines TRBV29-1 with TRBJ2-2; the match to TRBD1 covers 7 bases. CDR1 and CDR2 from the germline V gene are SQVTM and ANQGSEA. This CDR3 is 13 amino acids long.

The genes are TRBV30 and TRBJ1-3; a possible D gene is TRBD1 (5 bases). The CDR3 runs 15 residues. V gave up 1 base and J gave up 0 bases, with 10 bases separating them. Germline assignment: CDR1 GTSNPN and CDR2 SVGIG (reference sequence). Here the CDR3 reads CAWSADSDSGNTIYF. In DNA, the CDR3 is TGTGCCTGGAGTGCTGACAGTGACTCTGGAAACACCATATATTTT.

This chain joins TRBV9 and TRBJ1-2; TRBD1 might be the D (5 bases). The CDR3 runs 14 residues. Germline CDR1 reads SGDLS; CDR2 reads YYNGEE. V lost 3 bases, J lost 4 bases, and 13 bases lay in between. The CDR3 DNA is TGTGCCAGCAGCGCCCCGGGACGGACCTATGGCTACACCTTC. Amino acid sequence: CASSAPGRTYGYTF.

The V call is TRBV19, the J call TRBJ2-1, with D possibly being TRBD1 or TRBD2 (6 bases each). There are 17 residues in the CDR3. V lost 3 bases, J lost 0 bases, and 15 bases lay in between. Per the germline V gene, CDR1 is LNHDA and CDR2 is SQIVND (reference sequence). The CDR3: CASSIGGGTGSYNEQFF. DNA for the CDR3: TGTGCCAGTAGTATTGGAGGGGGGACCGGCTCCTACAATGAGCAGTTCTTC.

J is TRBJ1-2 and V is TRBV6-1, with TRBD1 matching over 7 bases. The CDR3 length is 15 residues. Trimming at V came to 0 bases and at J to 8 bases, leaving 9 bases not matched to a gene. The germline V gene has CDR1 MNHNS and CDR2 SASEGT. Written as DNA, the CDR3 is TGTGCCAGCAGTGAAGCCCCTGACAGGGCAGGCGGCTACACCTTC. Protein product: CASSEAPDRAGGYTF.

V and J are TRBV5-1 and TRBJ1-1; D is possibly TRBD1 (5 bases). Germline values: CDR1 SGHRS, CDR2 YFSETQ. Trimming left V 2 bases short and J 3 bases short, with 20 bases between. The CDR3 length is 17 residues. CDR3 protein: CASSFSTAPGPDTEAFF. CDR3 nucleotides: TGCGCCAGCAGCTTCTCAACTGCCCCGGGACCGGACACTGAAGCTTTCTTT. Filled out from reference TRBV5-1 and TRBJ1-1, the complete variable domain reads KAGVTQTPRYLIKTRGQQVTLSCSPISGHRSVSWYQQTPGQGLQFLFEYFSETQRNKGNFPGRFSGRQFSNSRSEMNVSTLELGDSALYLCASSFSTAPGPDTEAFFGQGTRLTVV.

There are a few counts of this clone. This chain links TRBV6-4 with TRBJ2-1; D is possibly TRBD2 (5 bases). Trimming removed 9 bases from V and 0 bases from J, with 12 bases in between. The V gene's germline CDR1 is MRHNA and CDR2 SNTAGT. The CDR3 length is 14 residues. CDR3 in DNA: TGTGCCAGTAAACTAGATTTCTCCTACAATGAGCAGTTCTTC. Protein: CASKLDFSYNEQFF.

This chain joins TRBV18 and TRBJ2-2; D unresolved. CDR1 and CDR2 from the germline V gene are KGHSH and LQKENI. The V gene lost 4 bases and the J gene lost 2 bases, with 14 bases spanning the gap. The CDR3 totals 16 residues. DNA for the CDR3: TGTGCCAGCTCACGCCCGATCCAGCGAAACACCGGGGAGCTGTTTTTT. This encodes CASSRPIQRNTGELFF.

J is TRBJ1-1 and V is TRBV29-1; 7 bases are shared with TRBD1. J was trimmed by 7 bases and V by 3 bases; bases with no gene match: 5. The CDR3 is made up of 12 amino acids. CDR1 is SQVTM, CDR2 ANQGSEA, per germline. The CDR3 here is CSVEGQQDEAFF. The CDR3 nucleotides are TGCAGCGTTGAGGGACAGCAGGATGAAGCTTTCTTT.

This chain joins TRBV19 and TRBJ2-7; D is possibly TRBD2 (7 bases). The CDR3 extends over 16 amino acids. V lost 6 bases to trimming and J lost 3 bases, with 21 bases between them. Germline V lookup: CDR1 LNHDA, CDR2 SQIVND (reference sequence). CDR3 protein: CASSKPGRRGDYEQYF. The CDR3 DNA is TGTGCCAGTAGCAAACCCGGGAGGAGGGGGGACTACGAGCAGTACTTC.

This clone was detected a few times. The chain links TRBV7-3 to TRBJ2-1; TRBD1 or TRBD2 may be the D gene (5 bases each). CDR3 length: 18 amino acids. The germline V gene has CDR1 SGHTA and CDR2 FQGTGA. V was shortened by 4 bases and J by 5 bases, with 24 bases between the two germline ends. For the CDR3, the DNA is TGTGCCAGCAGCTACTCACCGCCCGGATCCCCGGGGCACAATGAGCAGTTCTTC. Translating gives CASSYSPPGSPGHNEQFF.

V usage is TRBV20-1 and J usage is TRBJ1-2, with D hard to call. The germline V and J ends were trimmed by 5 bases and 5 bases, with 9 bases remaining between them. The CDR3 has 11 residues. Germline lookup yields CDR1 DFQATT and CDR2 SNEGSKA (reference sequence). The CDR3 DNA sequence: TGCAGTGCTTTCCGGGATTATGGCTACACCTTC. Translation: CSAFRDYGYTF.

The rearrangement uses TRBV7-2 and TRBJ1-6; possibly TRBD1 for D (5 bases). The CDR3 runs 14 residues. Trimming took 3 bases from V and 7 from J, leaving 10 bases between them. Germline values: CDR1 SGHTA, CDR2 FQGNSA. CDR3: CASSLGERNSPLHF. Written as DNA, the CDR3 is TGTGCCAGCAGCTTGGGGGAAAGGAATTCACCCCTCCACTTT.

This chain connects TRBV27 to TRBJ1-5, with D possibly matching TRBD1 (6 bases). V shed 8 bases and J shed 5 bases, with 13 bases lying between them. The CDR3 contains 13 residues. Per the germline V gene, CDR1 is MNHEY and CDR2 is SMNVEV (reference sequence). CDR3 amino acids: CASGLQGYQPQHF. The CDR3 coding sequence is TGTGCCAGCGGCTTACAGGGATATCAGCCCCAGCATTTT.

The V and J genes are TRBV6-5 and TRBJ1-2; 8 nucleotides agree with TRBD1. The CDR3 loop spans 12 amino acids. Germline loops: CDR1 MNHEY, CDR2 SVGAGI. J lost 8 bases, V lost 3 bases, and 2 bases had no gene match. The CDR3 is CASSYSGGGYTF. Here the CDR3 DNA reads TGTGCCAGCAGTTATTCAGGGGGCGGCTACACCTTC.

The rearrangement links TRBV9 to TRBJ2-7; TRBD1 matches at 7 bases. J lost 0 bases, V lost 0 bases, and 3 bases had no gene match. The germline V gene has CDR1 SGDLS and CDR2 YYNGEE. This CDR3 contains 15 residues. The CDR3 DNA reads as TGTGCCAGCAGCGTAGCAGGGGACAGCTCCTACGAGCAGTACTTC. As protein: CASSVAGDSSYEQYF.

The genes are TRBV7-6 and TRBJ2-7; possible D gene TRBD1, 6 bases. V dropped 0 bases and J dropped 4 bases, with 16 bases sitting between them. The germline V gene encodes CDR1 SGHVS and CDR2 FNYEAQ. CDR3 size: 16 residues. CDR3 in DNA: TGTGCCAGCAGCTTAGCGCCAAGGGGGTCTCCTTACGAGCAGTACTTC. This sequence encodes CASSLAPRGSPYEQYF.

This clone was found many times. The chain combines TRBV7-9 with TRBJ2-2, with D perhaps TRBD2 (5 bases). The CDR3 has 16 amino acids. The ends were cut back, 4 bases at V and 2 bases at J, with 14 bases in the middle. CDR1 is SEHNR, CDR2 FQNEAQ, per germline (reference sequence). DNA of the CDR3: TGTGCCAGCAGCTCCACGGACGGGAAAAACACCGGGGAGCTGTTTTTT. Encoded protein: CASSSTDGKNTGELFF.

The rearrangement links TRBV19 to TRBJ1-2; 7 nucleotides align to TRBD1. This CDR3 region has 16 residues. Germline CDR1 LNHDA, CDR2 SQIVND (reference sequence). The junction had 16 bases not matched to a gene; V was cut back by 7 bases and J by 5 bases. The CDR3 reads CASTLRGTGVWYGYTF. The CDR3 DNA follows: TGTGCCAGTACCTTAAGGGGTACAGGGGTTTGGTATGGCTACACCTTC. Variable domain in full (rest from reference TRBV19 and TRBJ1-2): DGGITQSPKYLFRKEGQNVTLSCEQNLNHDAMYWYRQDPGQGLRLIYYSQIVNDFQKGDIAEGYSVSREKKESFPLTVTSAQKNPTAFYLCASTLRGTGVWYGYTFGSGTRLTVV.

The chain uses TRBV19 and TRBJ2-5; TRBD1 agrees at 10 bases. Unmatched junction bases numbered 3, after V lost 4 bases and J lost 4 bases. Germline CDR1 LNHDA, CDR2 SQIVND (reference sequence). The CDR3 has 14 amino acids. The CDR3 loop reads CASSTGQGRETQYF. In DNA form, the CDR3 reads TGTGCCAGTAGTACGGGACAGGGGCGAGAGACCCAGTACTTC.